Sequencing of this T cell receptor beta chain was carried out in a study of CD8 T cell repertoires and HIV-1 epitope variants. Across the study: T cells were stimulated with Twenty-five Gag and Nef peptides separately.

Study outcomes and limitations: Nef KF9 drew five clonotypes and HW9 one, without TAALDMSHF responses. Beta chains alone show antigen proliferation, not cytokine profile or function.

Data came from immunoSEQ multiplex PCR; TCRdb stores just in-frame clones and leaves some out. This sample yields 4,000 to 6,000 clones, of which less than 70% are seen a single time; approximately 45% belongs to the top ten. Turning to this clone: Its matching antigen is unknown.

Between the trimmed V and J ends, which lost 5 bases and 9 bases, there was a span of 14 bases. The CDR3 loop spans 13 amino acids. Per germline, CDR1 SGHTA and CDR2 FQGNSA. The V gene is TRBV7-2, the J gene TRBJ2-1; D is ambiguous. The receptor comes from a male donor with HIV. The specimen sequenced was cultured CD8+ T cells derived from PBMCs. The CDR3 reads CASSAFSSGEQFF. CDR3 bases: TGTGCCAGCAGCGCCTTCTCTTCCGGTGAGCAGTTCTTC.